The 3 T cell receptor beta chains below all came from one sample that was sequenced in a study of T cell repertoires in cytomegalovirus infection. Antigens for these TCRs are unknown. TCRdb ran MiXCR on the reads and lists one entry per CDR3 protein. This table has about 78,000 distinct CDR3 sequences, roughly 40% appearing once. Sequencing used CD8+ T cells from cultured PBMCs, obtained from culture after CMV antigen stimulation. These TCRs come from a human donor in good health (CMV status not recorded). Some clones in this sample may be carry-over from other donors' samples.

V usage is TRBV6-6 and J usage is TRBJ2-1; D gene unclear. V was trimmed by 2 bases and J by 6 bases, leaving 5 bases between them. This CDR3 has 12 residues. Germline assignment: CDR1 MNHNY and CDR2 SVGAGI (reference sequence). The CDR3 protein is CASSYPSNEQFF. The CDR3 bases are TGTGCCAGCAGTTACCCCTCCAATGAGCAGTTCTTC.

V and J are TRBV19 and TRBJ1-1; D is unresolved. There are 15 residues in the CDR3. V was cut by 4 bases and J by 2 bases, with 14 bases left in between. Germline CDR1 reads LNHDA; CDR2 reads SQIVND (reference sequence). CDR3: CASSTQILANTEAFF. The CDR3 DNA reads TGTGCCAGTAGTACCCAGATCCTCGCTAACACTGAAGCTTTCTTT.

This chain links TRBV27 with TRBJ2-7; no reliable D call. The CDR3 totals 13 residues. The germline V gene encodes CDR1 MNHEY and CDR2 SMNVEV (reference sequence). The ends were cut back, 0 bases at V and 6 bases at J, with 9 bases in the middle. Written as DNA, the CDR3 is TGTGCCAGCAGTTTATCGGCCAGGAGCGAGCAGTACTTC. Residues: CASSLSARSEQYF.